This T cell receptor (beta chain) was identified during a study of patients and donors after allogeneic stem cell transplantation. TCRdb re-derived calls from the RT-PCR reads in MiXCR, one entry per CDR3 protein. The table records 190,000 or so distinct CDR3 sequences, 41% of them present only once. The sample taken for sequencing was blood, either unsorted or a sorted T cell fraction (not recorded which). This sequence originates from a human donor who was either an allogeneic HSCT recipient or a stem cell or donor lymphocyte infusion donor (not recorded which). It is not recorded whose cells these are; they may come from a transplant donor.

In DNA form, the CDR3 reads TGTGCCAGCACCCCCGTGGGGGGTTCCTACAATGAGCAGTTCTTC. This codes for CASTPVGGSYNEQFF. This chain links TRBV9 with TRBJ2-1; D may be TRBD2 (6 bases). The CDR3 length is 15 residues. The germline V gene has CDR1 SGDLS and CDR2 YYNGEE. Trimming removed 6 bases at V and 1 base at J, with 14 bases between. Using reference TRBV9 and TRBJ2-1 for the parts outside the CDR3, the full variable domain is DSGVTQTPKHLITATGQRVTLRCSPRSGDLSVYWYQQSLDQGLQFLIQYYNGEERAKGNILERFSAQQFPDLHSELNLSSLELGDSALYFCASTPVGGSYNEQFFGPGTRLTVL.